Each of the 12 T cell receptor beta chains below was sequenced from the same sample in a study of tumor-infiltrating lymphocytes in primary liver carcinoma. TCR beta cDNA came from about 500 ng total RNA, primed with a constant-region primer. TCR beta libraries came from three nested multiplex PCR rounds using slightly modified ARM-PCR. The two initial PCR rounds, ten to eleven cycles each, used TRBV1-TRBV30 forward and C-beta reverse primers. TCRdb passed the multiplex PCR reads through MiXCR, listing each CDR3 protein once. The profile shows 310,000 or so distinct CDR3 sequences, 50% to 60% of them singletons. RNA isolated from unsorted whole blood supplied the blood RNA, with germline DNA also extracted. The sample taken for sequencing was peripheral blood. These receptors were taken from a woman aged 25 to 39 with primary liver carcinoma and hepatitis B virus infection.

A word on this clonotype: A much larger clone is a single base away; this may be a read error. This chain connects TRBV29-1 to TRBJ2-6, with a possible D match to TRBD2 (5 bases). The length of the CDR3 is 13 residues. Germline assignment: CDR1 SQVTM and CDR2 ANQGSEA. Trimming stripped 5 bases from V and 1 base from J, with 6 bases between. The CDR3 sequence: CSVWESGANVLTF. The CDR3 DNA reads as TGCAGCGTTTGGGAGTCTGGGGCCAACGTCCTGACTTTC.

The V gene is TRBV5-4, the J gene TRBJ1-3; D remains ambiguous. From germline, CDR1 is SGHNT and CDR2 YYREEE (reference sequence). The CDR3 runs 12 residues. Between the trimmed V and J ends, which lost 4 bases and 3 bases, there was a span of 5 bases. This CDR3 is CASSGDGNTIYF. In nucleotides, the CDR3 is TGTGCCAGCAGCGGCGATGGAAACACCATATATTTT.

The chain joins TRBV13 to TRBJ1-3; D call uncertain. The V gene lost 0 bases and the J gene lost 4 bases, with 16 bases spanning the gap. Germline CDR1 reads PRHDT; CDR2 reads FYEKMQ (reference sequence). The CDR3 is made up of 17 amino acids. The CDR3 loop reads CASSLGPPYGPGNTIYF. CDR3 in DNA: TGTGCCAGCAGCTTAGGCCCCCCGTATGGGCCCGGAAACACCATATATTTT.

A few counts support this clonotype. The rearrangement uses TRBV6-6 and TRBJ2-1, with 11 bases fitting TRBD2. CDR1 and CDR2 from the germline V gene are MNHNY and SVGAGI (reference sequence). V lost 8 bases, J lost 1 base, and 7 bases stayed unmatched. The CDR3 has 16 amino acids. The CDR3 DNA is TGTGCCAGCGGGGACCGACTAGCGGGATCCTACAATGAGCAGTTCTTC. The encoded protein is CASGDRLAGSYNEQFF.

The chain employs TRBV6-1 and TRBJ2-5; 9 bases line up with TRBD1. The junction had 5 bases not matched to a gene; V was cut back by 7 bases and J by 8 bases. The CDR3 totals 12 residues. From germline, CDR1 is MNHNS and CDR2 SASEGT. The CDR3 DNA follows: TGTGCCAGCACCTGGGACAGGGCCACCCAGTACTTC. Protein: CASTWDRATQYF.

The chain recombines TRBV7-3 with TRBJ2-7, with 7 positions matching TRBD2. Germline CDR1 SGHTA, CDR2 FQGTGA. Trimming cost V 2 bases and J 7 bases; bases outside gene matches: 11. CDR3 length equals 15 residues. CDR3 in amino acids: CASSLDAGTTKEQYF. The CDR3, as DNA: TGTGCCAGCAGCTTAGACGCCGGGACTACTAAAGAGCAGTACTTC.

Remarks on this clonotype: Mismatch with germline at one junction end may stem from a read error. The rearrangement uses TRBV5-4 and TRBJ2-7; possible D gene TRBD1, 7 bases. CDR1 and CDR2 from the germline V gene are SGHNT and YYREEE (reference sequence). This CDR3 is 13 amino acids long. CDR3 loop: CAVQGGGLYGQYF. The CDR3 coding sequence is TGTGCCGTTCAAGGGGGCGGACTATACGGGCAGTACTTC. The whole variable domain, filled in from reference TRBV5-4 and TRBJ2-7, reads ETGVTQSPTHLIKTRGQQVTLRCSSQSGHNTVSWYQQALGQGPQFIFQYYREEENGRGNFPPRFSGLQFPNYSSELNVNALELDDSALYLCAVQGGGLYGQYFGPGTRLTVT.

With regard to this clonotype: Germline is not matched at one junction end, which may reflect a read error. CDR3 DNA sequence: TGTGCCAGCAGCGCACAGGGAACTGAAGCTTCCTTT. It specifies CASSAQGTEASF. The chain joins TRBV6-1 to TRBJ1-1; a possible D gene is TRBD1 (6 bases). This CDR3 spans 12 amino acids. The germline CDR1 and CDR2 sequences are MNHNS and SASEGT.

Note on this clonotype: A read error may be the cause here, since a much bigger clone is one base away. This sequence joins TRBV2 and TRBJ2-1; perhaps TRBD2 as D (5 bases). This CDR3 is built from 13 residues. Germline CDR1 and CDR2: SNHLY and FYNNEI. This CDR3 reads CVSRIGLNNEQFF. CDR3 DNA sequence: TGTGTCAGCAGGATCGGACTTAACAATGAGCAGTTCTTC.

A remark on this clonotype: A read error may explain this, as a much larger clone is one base away. The rearrangement joins TRBV12-3 or TRBV12-4 to TRBJ2-1; a possible D gene is TRBD2 (6 bases). The CDR3 totals 14 residues. The CDR3 nucleotides read TGTGTCAGCAGTTTAGGGACTCTTTACAATGAGCAGTTCTTC. Its translation is CVSSLGTLYNEQFF.

As concerns this clonotype: Because it lacks the conserved phenylalanine or tryptophan at the end, this CDR3 is likely a read error. The V gene is TRBV11-2, the J gene TRBJ2-2; D remains ambiguous. In germline, CDR1 is SGHAT, CDR2 FQNNGV. This CDR3 has 12 residues. The ends were cut back, 5 bases at V and 6 bases at J, with 7 bases in the middle. CDR3 region: CASSRLPGELFS. CDR3 coding DNA: TGTGCCAGCAGCCGGTTGCCCGGGGAGCTGTTTTCG.

This clonotype was picked up a small number of times. The chain has TRBV6-5 and TRBJ2-7; 8 nucleotides agree with TRBD2. The CDR3 covers 17 residues. Germline loops: CDR1 MNHEY, CDR2 SVGAGI. The V segment lost 2 bases and the J segment 1 base; nucleotides outside the gene matches: 10. CDR3 DNA sequence: TGTGCCAGCAGTTACCTTATTAGCGGGAACCCATCCTACGAGCAGTACTTC. Protein product: CASSYLISGNPSYEQYF.